This T cell receptor beta chain was documented in a study of T cell responses to AZD1222 COVID-19 vaccine. Findings of the study overall: At baseline, just a handful of AZD1222 recipients tested seropositive. Repertoire sampling occurred only after the peak T cell response.

This table comes from immunoSEQ multiplex PCR, and its TCRdb copy is limited to in-frame clones, with some not included. The data hold 60,000 to 80,000 clones, with around 81% observed a single time. Concerning this clone itself: Its matching antigen is unknown.

Per germline, CDR1 LNHNV and CDR2 YYDKDF (reference sequence). V lost 0 bases, J lost 3 bases, and 8 bases stayed unmatched. CDR3 size: 18 residues. The origin of this receptor is an adult who received the AZD1222 COVID-19 vaccine. The chain uses TRBV15 and TRBJ2-2; 9 bases match TRBD1. The sequencing used peripheral blood, collected 28 days after the second AZD1222 dose. The CDR3 sequence: CATSREERGQGHTGELFF. CDR3 DNA sequence: TGTGCCACCAGCAGAGAGGAGCGGGGACAGGGACACACCGGGGAGCTGTTTTTT. The full variable domain, completed using reference TRBV15 and TRBJ2-2, is DAMVIQNPRYQVTQFGKPVTLSCSQTLNHNVMYWYQQKSSQAPKLLFHYYDKDFNNEADTPDNFQSRRPNTSFCFLDIRSPGLGDTAMYLCATSREERGQGHTGELFFGEGSRLTVL.